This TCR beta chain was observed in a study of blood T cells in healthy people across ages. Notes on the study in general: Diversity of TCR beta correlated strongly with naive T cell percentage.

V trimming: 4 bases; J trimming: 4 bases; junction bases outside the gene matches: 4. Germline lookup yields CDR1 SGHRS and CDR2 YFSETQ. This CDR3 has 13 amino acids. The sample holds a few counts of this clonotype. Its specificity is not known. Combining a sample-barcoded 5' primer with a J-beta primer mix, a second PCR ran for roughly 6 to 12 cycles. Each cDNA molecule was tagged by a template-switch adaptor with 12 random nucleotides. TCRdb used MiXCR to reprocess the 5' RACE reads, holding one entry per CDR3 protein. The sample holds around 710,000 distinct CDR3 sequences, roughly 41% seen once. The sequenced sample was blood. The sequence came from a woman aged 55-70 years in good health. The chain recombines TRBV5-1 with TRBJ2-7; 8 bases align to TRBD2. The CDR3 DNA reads TGCGCCAGCAGCCCTGGGACTAGGTACGAGCAGTACTTC. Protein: CASSPGTRYEQYF.